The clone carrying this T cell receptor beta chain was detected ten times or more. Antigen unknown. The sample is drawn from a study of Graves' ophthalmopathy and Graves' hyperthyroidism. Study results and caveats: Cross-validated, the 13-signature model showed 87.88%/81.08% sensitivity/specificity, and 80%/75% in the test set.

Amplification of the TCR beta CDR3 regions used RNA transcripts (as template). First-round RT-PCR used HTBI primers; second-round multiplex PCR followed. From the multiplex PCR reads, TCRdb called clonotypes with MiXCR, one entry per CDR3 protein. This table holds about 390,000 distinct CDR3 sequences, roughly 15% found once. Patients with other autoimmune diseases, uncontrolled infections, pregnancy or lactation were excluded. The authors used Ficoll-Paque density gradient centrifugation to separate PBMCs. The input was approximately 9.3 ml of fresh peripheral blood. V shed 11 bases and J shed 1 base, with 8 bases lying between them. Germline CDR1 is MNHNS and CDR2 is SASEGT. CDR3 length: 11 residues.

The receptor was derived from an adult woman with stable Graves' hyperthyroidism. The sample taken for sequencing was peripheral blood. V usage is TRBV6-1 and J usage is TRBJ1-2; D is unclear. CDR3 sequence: CAAGSNYGYTF. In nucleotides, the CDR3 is TGTGCCGCCGGAAGTAACTATGGCTACACCTTC.